This T cell receptor (beta chain) is drawn from a study of T cells after yellow fever vaccination. For the study at large: SMART-Seq v4 Ultra Low Input handled preparation of low-cell-number fractions.

The germline V and J ends were trimmed by 4 bases and 2 bases, with 11 bases remaining between them. The CDR3 extends over 14 amino acids. Per the germline V gene, CDR1 is LGHNA and CDR2 is YSLEER. Conversion of TCR transcripts into cDNA relied on 5'RACE template switching, which added a universal primer site and UMIs. In TCRdb, the 5' RACE reads were re-called with MiXCR into one record per CDR3 protein. Of 400,000 or so distinct CDR3 sequences in the sample, around a tenth are singletons; the top ten hold less than 20%. Study-level points and caveats: Sorted repertoires could include abundant contaminating clonotypes from bulk cells. The study found a weaker secondary response that peaked faster, day 5 versus 15.

This clonotype occurred a few times. Its specificity is unknown. Source: PBMCs, taken on the day of the first yellow fever vaccination. This chain connects TRBV4-3 to TRBJ1-2, with D possibly matching TRBD1 (5 bases). The clonotype comes from a man in his late teens or twenties who received the YFV17D yellow fever vaccine. CDR3 sequence (DNA): TGCGCCAGCAGCCCAGACCGGGACAACTATGGCTACACCTTC. Translation: CASSPDRDNYGYTF.